This T cell receptor (beta chain) was identified during a study of T cells in localized non-small cell lung cancer. Trimming pared 0 bases from V and 9 bases from J, leaving 4 bases between. The germline gives CDR1 SGHRS, CDR2 YFSETQ. The CDR3 covers 11 residues. The table came from immunoSEQ multiplex PCR; TCRdb's copy has only in-frame clones and leaves some out. The sample has roughly 26,000 clones; around 90% are singletons. The sample consisted of peripheral blood, taken before any cancer treatment. This TCR was sampled from a female donor of 60 years or more with stage II squamous cell lung carcinoma. This sequence joins TRBV5-1 and TRBJ2-1; no definite D call. CDR3 in amino acids: CASSLGREQFF. The CDR3 DNA reads TGCGCCAGCAGCTTGGGCCGTGAGCAGTTCTTC.